The clone carrying this T cell receptor (beta chain) was picked up many times. Its antigen is undetermined. The CDR3 is 16 amino acids. Looked up from germline, CDR1 is KGHDR and CDR2 is SFDVKD. The V gene end was trimmed by 4 bases and the J gene end by 6 bases; junction bases not matched to a gene: 5. The data stem from a study of T cell repertoires in cytomegalovirus infection. At the level of the study: Evidence of both CMV infection and a matching HLA type came from public TCR beta signatures. Study-wide findings and caveats: Ex vivo responses were dominated by HLA-C-restricted CMV-specific TCR beta clonotypes. Cumulative frequency (of public TCR beta family members) identified carriers of CMV plus the relevant HLA.

TCRdb reprocessed the reads via MiXCR and lists one record per CDR3 protein. The sample records approximately 490,000 distinct CDR3 sequences, approximately 10% being singletons. The TCR originated in a human donor in good health (CMV status not recorded). Some clones in this sample may be carry-over from other donors' samples. This chain links TRBV24-1 with TRBJ2-1, with 13 bases matching TRBD2. Sequenced material: PBMCs. The CDR3 here is CATSDHTSGRVNEQFF. The CDR3 DNA sequence: TGTGCCACCAGTGACCATACTAGCGGGAGGGTCAATGAGCAGTTCTTC.